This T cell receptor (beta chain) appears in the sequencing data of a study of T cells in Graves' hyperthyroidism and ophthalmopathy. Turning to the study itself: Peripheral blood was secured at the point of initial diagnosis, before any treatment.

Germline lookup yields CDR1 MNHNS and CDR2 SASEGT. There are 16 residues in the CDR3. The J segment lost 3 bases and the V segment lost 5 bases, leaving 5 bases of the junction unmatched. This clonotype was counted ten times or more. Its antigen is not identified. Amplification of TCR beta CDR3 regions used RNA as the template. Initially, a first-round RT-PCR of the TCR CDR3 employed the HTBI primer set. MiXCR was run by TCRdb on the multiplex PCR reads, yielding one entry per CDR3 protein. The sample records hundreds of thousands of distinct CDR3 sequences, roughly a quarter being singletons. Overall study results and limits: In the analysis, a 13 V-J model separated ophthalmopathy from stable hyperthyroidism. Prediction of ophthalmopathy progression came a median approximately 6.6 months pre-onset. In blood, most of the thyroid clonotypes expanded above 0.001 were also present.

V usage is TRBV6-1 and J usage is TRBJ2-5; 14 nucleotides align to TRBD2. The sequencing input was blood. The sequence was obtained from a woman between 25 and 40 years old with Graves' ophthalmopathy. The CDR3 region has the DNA TGTGCCAGCAGTCTCGGGACTAGCGGGAGAAAAGAGACCCAGTACTTC. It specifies CASSLGTSGRKETQYF.